Presented here are 10 T cell receptor beta chains from one specimen sequenced in a study of blood T cells in healthy people across ages. Alongside a J-beta primer mix, a sample-barcoded 5' primer served in a second PCR lasting about 7 to 12 cycles. TCRdb processed the 5' RACE reads anew with MiXCR; each CDR3 protein has one entry. The sample consists of approximately 900,000 distinct CDR3 sequences, about 29% of them appearing once. The same data also contributed to another study, on T cells of mothers and their children.

Sequencing input: blood. Source of these receptors: a woman aged 40 to 55 in good health.

The genes are TRBV6-1 and TRBJ2-6, with TRBD2 identical over 7 bases. V shed 2 bases, J shed 2 bases, and the junction held 3 bases outside the gene matches. CDR1 is MNHNS, CDR2 SASEGT, per germline. There are 16 residues in the CDR3. The CDR3 nucleotides read TGTGCCAGCAGTGAACCCCGGGGGGCTGGGGCCAACGTCCTGACTTTC. Translated, it gives CASSEPRGAGANVLTF.

This clonotype was seen many times. The chain couples TRBV7-2 to TRBJ2-1; D is undetermined. Trimming pared 1 base from V and 9 bases from J, leaving 4 bases between. CDR1 is SGHTA and CDR2 is FQGNSA in the germline V gene. The CDR3 length is 11 residues. The chain's CDR3 is CASSLVAEQFF. The CDR3 nucleotides read TGTGCCAGCAGCTTAGTCGCTGAGCAGTTCTTC.

This clonotype was observed a handful of times. The CDR3 sequence is CSVHGLAGSYEQYF. The DNA of the CDR3 is TGCAGCGTTCATGGACTAGCGGGGTCCTACGAGCAGTACTTC. The chain employs TRBV29-1 and TRBJ2-7; 12 bases map to TRBD2. The V segment lost 5 bases and the J segment 1 base; nucleotides outside the gene matches: 3. The CDR3 runs to 14 residues. CDR1 and CDR2 (germline): SQVTM, ANQGSEA.

V gene TRBV12-3 or TRBV12-4 combines with J gene TRBJ2-5, with TRBD2 matching 7 bases. Trimming at V came to 3 bases and at J to 4 bases, leaving 8 bases not matched to a gene. This CDR3 has 15 amino acids. The CDR3 DNA sequence: TGTGCCAGCAGTTTCGGAAGTCCTAGCGGAGAGACCCAGTACTTC. Translated, it gives CASSFGSPSGETQYF.

V is TRBV12-3 or TRBV12-4 and J is TRBJ1-3; D uncertain. With 5 bases removed from V and 0 bases from J, the gap between germline ends came to 8 bases. CDR3 length equals 14 residues. DNA of the CDR3: TGTGCCAGCAGTCAAAGTAACTCTGGAAACACCATATATTTT. It translates to CASSQSNSGNTIYF.

This clonotype was seen more than once but under ten times. This rearrangement joins TRBV12-3 or TRBV12-4 to TRBJ2-5, with TRBD2 identical over 9 bases. The J segment lost 5 bases and the V segment lost 6 bases, leaving 10 bases of the junction unmatched. This CDR3 has 15 residues. CDR3 in amino acids: CASSISGTSRETQYF. The CDR3 DNA sequence: TGTGCCAGCAGCATTAGCGGGACTAGCAGGGAGACCCAGTACTTC.

The rearrangement uses TRBV5-6 and TRBJ1-2, with 8 bases aligning to TRBD1. The CDR3 runs 16 residues. After removal of 4 bases from V and 1 base from J, the junction contained 9 bases not matched to a gene. Germline values: CDR1 SGHDT, CDR2 YYEEEE. The CDR3 nucleotides read TGTGCCAGCAGCCCGGTGAGGACAGGGATTAACTATGGCTACACCTTC. Translation gives CASSPVRTGINYGYTF.

Concerning this clonotype: A far larger clone is one base from this, pointing to a likely read error. The chain recombines TRBV28 with TRBJ2-5; D unclear. The J call could be wrong; TRBJ2-7 is a better fit for the DNA end. This CDR3 is 12 amino acids long. Per germline, CDR1 MDHEN and CDR2 SYDVKM. The CDR3 sequence: CASRLGPYEQYF. CDR3 DNA: TGTGCCAGCAGATTAGGGCCGTACGAGCAGTACTTC.

The V and J genes are TRBV20-1 and TRBJ1-2; D gene unclear. Trimming left V 5 bases short and J 6 bases short, with 13 bases between. The CDR3 length is 12 residues. Looked up from germline, CDR1 is DFQATT and CDR2 is SNEGSKA (reference sequence). CDR3 coding DNA: TGCAGTGCTCAACACGGCTTGGATGGCTACACCTTC. Translated, it gives CSAQHGLDGYTF.

This clonotype was detected ten times or more. The gene calls are TRBV7-2 and TRBJ1-2; unclear D gene. The V gene lost 2 bases and the J gene lost 8 bases, with 6 bases spanning the gap. CDR1 is SGHTA, CDR2 FQGNSA, per germline. This CDR3 is built from 11 residues. The CDR3 spells CASSLMTGYTF. Here the CDR3 DNA reads TGTGCCAGCAGCTTAATGACGGGCTACACCTTC.